The 4 T cell receptor beta chains below were found in one sample sequenced in a study of metastatic and nonmetastatic thyroid tumors. Among the patients, none had received any treatment before thyroid surgery. TCRdb re-called clones via MiXCR from the PCR reads. The table includes 34,000 or so clones, over 15% detected once. What was sequenced was blood. These receptors were obtained from a female donor with papillary thyroid cancer or a benign thyroid nodule (not recorded which). Some clones in this sample may be carry-over from other donors' samples.

This clone was seen ten or more times. A much bigger clone sits one base away, suggesting this may be a read error. The rearrangement uses TRBV20-1 and TRBJ2-7; either TRBD1 or TRBD2 may supply D (5 bases each). Germline CDR1 reads DFQATT; CDR2 reads SNEGSKA (reference sequence). V shed 6 bases and J shed 3 bases, with 18 bases lying between them. This CDR3 has 14 amino acids. CDR3 DNA: TGCAGTGCCAAACCCCCGGGACGGGGCTACGAGCAGTACTTC. This sequence encodes CSAKPPGRGYEQYF.

This clone came up many times. This rearrangement joins TRBV28 to TRBJ1-4, with D unclear. This CDR3 spans 13 amino acids. CDR1 MDHEN and CDR2 SYDVKM come from the germline V gene. Trimming shortened V by 3 bases and J by 14 bases, and 16 bases separated the two germline ends. CDR3 region: CASSFTEGRKLFF. The CDR3, as DNA: TGTGCCAGCAGTTTTACGGAGGGCCGTAAGCTGTTTTTT.

This clone was recorded at least ten times. Additional DNA sequences in this sample encode the identical CDR3. CDR3 protein: CASSPGGAYEQYF. CDR3 nucleotides: TGTGCCAGCAGCCCGGGTGGGGCATACGAGCAGTACTTC. The chain joins TRBV28 to TRBJ2-7; D is perhaps TRBD1 (5 bases). CDR3 size: 13 residues. Between the trimmed V and J ends, which lost 6 bases and 4 bases, there was a span of 13 bases. Germline CDR1 reads MDHEN; CDR2 reads SYDVKM.

This clone is labeled as medium-sized (0.01 to 0.1%). The genes are TRBV11-2 and TRBJ2-5; 7 bases fit TRBD2. V shed 5 bases, J shed 1 base, and the junction held 4 bases outside the gene matches. Germline V gene data show CDR1 as SGHAT and CDR2 as FQNNGV. CDR3 length: 14 amino acids. CDR3 in DNA: TGTGCCAGCAGCCGCGGGAGTCTCCAAGAGACCCAGTACTTC. Protein: CASSRGSLQETQYF.